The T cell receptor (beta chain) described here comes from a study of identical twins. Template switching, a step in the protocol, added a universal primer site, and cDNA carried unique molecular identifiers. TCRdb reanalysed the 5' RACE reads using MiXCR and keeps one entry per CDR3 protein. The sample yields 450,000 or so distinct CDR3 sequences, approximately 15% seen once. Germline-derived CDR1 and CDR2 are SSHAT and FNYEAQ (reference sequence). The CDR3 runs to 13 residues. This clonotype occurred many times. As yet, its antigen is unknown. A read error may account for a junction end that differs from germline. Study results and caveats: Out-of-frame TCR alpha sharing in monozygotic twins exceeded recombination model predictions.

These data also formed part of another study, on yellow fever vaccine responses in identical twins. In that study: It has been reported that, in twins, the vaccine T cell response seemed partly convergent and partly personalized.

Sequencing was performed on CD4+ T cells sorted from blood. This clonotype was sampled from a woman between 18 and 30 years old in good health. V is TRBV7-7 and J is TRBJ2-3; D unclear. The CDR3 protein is CASSYAITDTQYF. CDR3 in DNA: TGTGCTAGCAGCTACGCTATAACAGATACGCAGTATTTT.